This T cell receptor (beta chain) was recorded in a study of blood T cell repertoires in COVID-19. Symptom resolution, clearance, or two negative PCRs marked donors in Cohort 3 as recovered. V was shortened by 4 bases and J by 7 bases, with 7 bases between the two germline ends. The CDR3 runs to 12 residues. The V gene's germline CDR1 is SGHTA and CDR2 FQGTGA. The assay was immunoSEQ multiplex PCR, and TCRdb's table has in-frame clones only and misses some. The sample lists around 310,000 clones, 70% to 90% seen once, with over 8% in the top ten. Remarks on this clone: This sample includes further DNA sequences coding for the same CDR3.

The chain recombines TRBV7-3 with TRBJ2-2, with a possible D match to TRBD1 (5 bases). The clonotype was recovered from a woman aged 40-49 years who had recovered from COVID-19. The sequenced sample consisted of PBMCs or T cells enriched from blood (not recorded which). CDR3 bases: TGTGCCAGCAGCTCTCAGGGCGGGGAGCTGTTTTTT. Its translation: CASSSQGGELFF.